This TCR beta chain stems from a study of T-cell reconstitution after alpha-beta-depleted transplantation in children. Study results and limitations: Newly produced T cells mostly accounted for T-cell counts and diversity one year post-transplant. High day-60 TCRbeta diversity in some patients came from surviving recipient T cells and thymic progenitors. Several hundred expanded graft clones reportedly gave rise to the alpha-beta T cells present about two months after transplant.

This clonotype was counted between two and nine times. Its antigen is undetermined. Trimming took 10 bases from V and 9 from J; bases not matched to a gene: 11. Germline V CDR1 and CDR2: SGHVS, FQNEAQ. This CDR3 has 14 residues. This sample's TCRbeta library carried unique molecular identifier barcodes. Each CDR3 protein gets one entry after TCRdb re-called the PCR reads with MiXCR. The top ten clones hold roughly 5% of a sample with some 840,000 distinct CDR3 sequences, 15% to 20% of them seen once. The sample consisted of PBMCs, mostly from graft donor cells, taken 360 days after TCRalphabeta/CD19-depleted stem cell transplant. V is TRBV7-8 and J is TRBJ2-1, with 11 bases fitting TRBD2. This TCR came from a male patient under 18 who had a stem cell transplant for acute lymphoblastic leukemia, so the T cells may come from the graft donor. Here the CDR3 DNA reads TGTGCCACCGGGACTAGCGGTTCATACCCTGAGCAGTTCTTC. Translated: CATGTSGSYPEQFF. Complete variable domain (other parts from reference TRBV7-8 and TRBJ2-1): GAGVSQSPRYKVAKRGQDVALRCDPISGHVSLFWYQQALGQGPEFLTYFQNEAQLDKSGLPSDRFFAERPEGSVSTLKIQRTQQEDSAVYLCATGTSGSYPEQFFGPGTRLTVL.